This TCR beta chain originates from a study of blood T cell repertoires in COVID-19. Participants were aged 18 to 89 years from some 24 US areas. Sequencing used immunoSEQ multiplex PCR; TCRdb keeps in-frame clones, though not all of them. The data show over 200,000 clones, with about 85% seen just once and more than 10% held by the top ten. This receptor was obtained from a man younger than 45 who had recovered from COVID-19. The sample comprised PBMCs or T cells enriched from blood (not recorded which).

The CDR3 DNA follows: TGTGCCAGCAGTTCGGACAGGGGGAACTATAATTCACCCCTCCACTTT. This codes for CASSSDRGNYNSPLHF. The V call is TRBV27, the J call TRBJ1-6; TRBD1 matches at 10 bases. V dropped 4 bases and J dropped 3; count of bases not matched to a gene: 3. This CDR3 is 16 amino acids long. CDR1 MNHEY and CDR2 SMNVEV come from the germline V gene (reference sequence).